These T cell receptor beta chains were read from a single sample in a study of identical twins. TCRdb reprocessed the 5' RACE reads with MiXCR, giving one entry per CDR3 protein. The sample has fewer than 450,000 distinct CDR3 sequences, approximately 8.7% seen once; the top ten hold 8% to 9.5%. Specimen: naive T cells sorted from blood. These TCRs come from a woman aged 45 to 65 in good health. CDR3s include the opening cysteine and the closing phenylalanine or tryptophan. The D gene is left open where the match is weak. A row's size may be missing; if present it is once, few, many or a size class.

CDR3,DNA,size,V,D,J
CSVKGQGAGNIQYF,TGCAGCGTAAAGGGACAGGGGGCTGGAAACATTCAGTACTTC,few,TRBV29-1,TRBD1,TRBJ2-4
CASSIDPTTLNTEAFF,TGTGCCAGTAGTATAGACCCCACCACATTGAACACTGAAGCTTTCTTT,-,TRBV19,-,TRBJ1-1
CSVENLAGDNEQFF,TGCAGCGTTGAAAACTTGGCGGGAGACAATGAGCAGTTCTTC,many,TRBV29-1,TRBD2,TRBJ2-1
CASSSLTGIQETQYF,TGTGCCAGCAGTTCCTTGACAGGGATCCAAGAGACCCAGTACTTC,-,TRBV12-3/TRBV12-4,TRBD1,TRBJ2-5
CASSASGQGSEAFF,TGTGCCAGCAGTGCTTCGGGACAGGGAAGTGAAGCTTTCTTT,few,TRBV25-1,TRBD1,TRBJ1-1
CSATLSGRISYNEQFF,TGCAGTGCTACCCTTAGCGGGAGGATCTCCTACAATGAGCAGTTCTTC,many,TRBV20-1,TRBD2,TRBJ2-1
CASSLITSGRFDEQFF,TGTGCCAGCAGCCTGATAACTAGCGGGAGATTCGATGAGCAGTTCTTC,-,TRBV3-1,TRBD2,TRBJ2-1
CASSPGGGTIDTQYF,TGTGCCAGCAGTCCAGGGGGCGGGACGATAGATACGCAGTATTTT,few,TRBV12-3/TRBV12-4,TRBD1,TRBJ2-3
CASSLERTGLEQYF,TGTGCCAGCAGCTTAGAGCGGACCGGCCTCGAGCAGTACTTC,few,TRBV7-9,-,TRBJ2-7
CASSRSMTGGGSPLHF,TGTGCCAGCAGTCGATCGATGACAGGGGGCGGATCACCCCTCCACTTT,-,TRBV6-5,TRBD1,TRBJ1-6
CASSPGHYTGELFF,TGCGCCAGTTCCCCGGGACACTACACCGGGGAGCTGTTTTTT,few,TRBV10-1,-,TRBJ2-2
CASSLSQGRSEKLFF,TGCGCCAGCAGCTTGTCTCAGGGACGGAGTGAAAAACTGTTTTTT,few,TRBV5-1,-,TRBJ1-4
CASSLEPVGGELFF,TGCGCCAGCAGCCTCGAACCCGTGGGCGGGGAGCTGTTTTTT,many,TRBV4-1,-,TRBJ2-2
CASNPRQGRAGELFF,TGTGCCAGCAACCCCCGTCAGGGGCGCGCCGGGGAGCTGTTTTTT,many,TRBV27,-,TRBJ2-2
CASSSIRDATIYF,TGTGCCAGCAGCTCCATACGTGATGCCACCATATATTTT,few,TRBV7-2,-,TRBJ1-3
CSGDGLTDTQYF,TGCAGCGGGGACGGACTCACAGATACGCAGTATTTT,-,TRBV29-1,-,TRBJ2-3
CASSLGQIQETQYF,TGCGCCAGCAGCCTCGGACAGATCCAAGAGACCCAGTACTTC,many,TRBV4-1,-,TRBJ2-5
CSVEGPYEQYF,TGCAGCGTGGAAGGGCCCTACGAGCAGTACTTC,few,TRBV29-1,-,TRBJ2-7
CASSQVAGSSYNEQFF,TGTGCCAGCAGCCAAGTGGCTGGGAGCTCCTACAATGAGCAGTTCTTC,few,TRBV14,-,TRBJ2-1
CASSIGTEETQYF,TGCGCCAGCAGCATCGGGACAGAAGAGACCCAGTACTTC,-,TRBV5-1,TRBD1,TRBJ2-5
CATSRDPSGKDFTYEQYF,TGTGCCACCAGCAGAGACCCCTCCGGGAAAGACTTCACCTACGAGCAGTACTTC,-,TRBV15,-,TRBJ2-7
CASSPGTPTGELFF,TGTGCCAGCAGTCCCGGGACTCCAACCGGGGAGCTGTTTTTT,many,TRBV12-3/TRBV12-4,-,TRBJ2-2
CASSSGLPLYNEQFF,TGTGCCAGCAGCTCGGGACTGCCGCTTTACAATGAGCAGTTCTTC,many,TRBV7-2,-,TRBJ2-1
CASSLAINSYEQYF,TGTGCCAGCAGCTTAGCGATAAACTCCTACGAGCAGTACTTC,few,TRBV7-2,-,TRBJ2-7
CASSPWTSGRPETQYF,TGTGCCAGCAGCCCCTGGACTAGCGGGAGGCCAGAGACCCAGTACTTC,many,TRBV3-1,TRBD2,TRBJ2-5